This is a list of T cell receptor beta chains from one sample in a study of a mutant IDH1 vaccine in newly diagnosed glioma. The method was immunoSEQ multiplex PCR; TCRdb's version includes in-frame clones alone and lacks a portion of them. The table lists about 100,000 clones, around three quarters of them singletons. The material was PBMCs, obtained from a glioma patient treated with radiotherapy, temozolomide or both. These receptors were obtained from a man aged 40-49 years with glioma. CDR3s include the opening cysteine and the closing phenylalanine or tryptophan. A D gene is named only where the DNA matches it firmly. Clone size, where shown, is once, few, many, or a class for clones that have expanded.

abundance: -; d_gene: -; v_gene: TRBV4-3; j_gene: TRBJ2-1; CDR3nt: TGCGCCAGCAGCCGATCGCCGACAGACAATGAGCAGTTCTTC; CDR3aa: CASSRSPTDNEQFF
abundance: -; d_gene: TRBD1; v_gene: TRBV27; j_gene: TRBJ1-2; CDR3nt: TGTGCCAGCAGTTTAGATTACAGGGGGCAGGGCTACACCTTC; CDR3aa: CASSLDYRGQGYTF
abundance: -; d_gene: -; v_gene: TRBV19; j_gene: TRBJ1-1; CDR3nt: TGTGCCAGTAGCCGTGGGGGTGGCGCGCTTGAAGCTTTCTTT; CDR3aa: CASSRGGGALEAFF
abundance: -; d_gene: -; v_gene: TRBV18; j_gene: TRBJ1-1; CDR3nt: TGTGCCAGCTCACCAGGGCAGGAACTTCTGGAAGCTTTCTTT; CDR3aa: CASSPGQELLEAFF
abundance: -; d_gene: -; v_gene: TRBV5-4; j_gene: TRBJ2-7; CDR3nt: TGTGCCAGCAGCTTCTCCGGGGCCTCCTACGAGCAGTACTTC; CDR3aa: CASSFSGASYEQYF
abundance: few; d_gene: -; v_gene: TRBV5-1; j_gene: TRBJ2-1; CDR3nt: TGCGCCAGCAGCATCGAATCGGGCGTCCACAATGAGCAGTTCTTC; CDR3aa: CASSIESGVHNEQFF
abundance: -; d_gene: TRBD1; v_gene: TRBV10-3; j_gene: TRBJ1-6; CDR3nt: TGTGCCATCAGTGTGGGAGGGGGCGCAGGTAATTCACCCCTCCACTTT; CDR3aa: CAISVGGGAGNSPLHF
abundance: few; d_gene: -; v_gene: TRBV7-2; j_gene: TRBJ1-1; CDR3nt: TGTGCCAGCAGCTTCGGTAACAGACCCACTGAAGCTTTCTTT; CDR3aa: CASSFGNRPTEAFF
abundance: -; d_gene: -; v_gene: TRBV19; j_gene: TRBJ2-7; CDR3nt: TGTGCCAGTAGTATAGACCACCGCTACGAGCAGTACTTC; CDR3aa: CASSIDHRYEQYF
abundance: few; d_gene: TRBD2; v_gene: TRBV4-2; j_gene: TRBJ2-1; CDR3nt: TGTGCCAGCAGCCGAGGGACTAGCGGATACAATGAGCAGTTCTTC; CDR3aa: CASSRGTSGYNEQFF
abundance: -; d_gene: TRBD2; v_gene: TRBV9; j_gene: TRBJ2-6; CDR3nt: TGTGCCAGCAGCCTCGCGGGACTAGGCCATGCCTCCCCTGGGGCCAACGTCCTGACTTTC; CDR3aa: CASSLAGLGHASPGANVLTF
abundance: -; d_gene: -; v_gene: TRBV5-1; j_gene: TRBJ2-2; CDR3nt: TGCGCCAGCAGCTTGGTTTCCCGGAACACCGGGGAGCTGTTTTTT; CDR3aa: CASSLVSRNTGELFF
abundance: -; d_gene: TRBD1; v_gene: TRBV7-2; j_gene: TRBJ1-2; CDR3nt: TGTGCCAGCAGCTTAGCTGCAGGGGGCGCCAATGGCTACACCTTC; CDR3aa: CASSLAAGGANGYTF
abundance: few; d_gene: -; v_gene: TRBV19; j_gene: TRBJ2-5; CDR3nt: TGTGCCAGTAGTATGGCGGGGAGCGGACAAGAGACCCAGTACTTC; CDR3aa: CASSMAGSGQETQYF
abundance: -; d_gene: TRBD2; v_gene: TRBV7-9; j_gene: TRBJ2-3; CDR3nt: TGTGCCAGCAGAACTAGCGGGAGCCCAGATACGCAGTATTTT; CDR3aa: CASRTSGSPDTQYF
abundance: -; d_gene: -; v_gene: TRBV7-2; j_gene: TRBJ2-6; CDR3nt: TGTGCCAGCAGCCCTAAAGAGGGAGGCCTAGCCAACGTCCTGACTTTC; CDR3aa: CASSPKEGGLANVLTF
abundance: -; d_gene: -; v_gene: TRBV19; j_gene: TRBJ2-6; CDR3nt: TGTGCCAGTAGTATCCGCGGCAGGGGTGGGGCCAACGTCCTGACTTTC; CDR3aa: CASSIRGRGGANVLTF
abundance: once; d_gene: -; v_gene: TRBV19; j_gene: TRBJ2-2; CDR3nt: TGTGCCAGTAGTATGGACGTAGGGACCCTAGGCACCGGGGAGCTGTTTTTT; CDR3aa: CASSMDVGTLGTGELFF
abundance: few; d_gene: -; v_gene: TRBV15; j_gene: TRBJ1-6; CDR3nt: TGTGCCACCAGCCAGATGAATTCACCCCTCCACTTT; CDR3aa: CATSQMNSPLHF
abundance: -; d_gene: -; v_gene: TRBV6-1; j_gene: TRBJ2-7; CDR3nt: TGTGCCAGCAGTGAATCGGGGACTTCCTCCTACGAGCAGTACTTC; CDR3aa: CASSESGTSSYEQYF
abundance: -; d_gene: -; v_gene: TRBV7-8; j_gene: TRBJ1-2; CDR3nt: TGTGCCAGCAGCTTAGCGCCCTCCGGCAGATATGGCTACACCTTC; CDR3aa: CASSLAPSGRYGYTF
abundance: -; d_gene: -; v_gene: TRBV2; j_gene: TRBJ2-1; CDR3nt: TGTGCCAGCAGCGAGTCAATCAATGAGCAGTTCTTC; CDR3aa: CASSESINEQFF
abundance: -; d_gene: -; v_gene: TRBV9; j_gene: TRBJ1-4; CDR3nt: TGTGCCAGCAGCGTCAGGGACGGTTCTGAAAAACTGTTTTTT; CDR3aa: CASSVRDGSEKLFF
abundance: -; d_gene: -; v_gene: TRBV7-7; j_gene: TRBJ2-3; CDR3nt: TGTGCTAGCAGCCCGGCCCGGGGGAGAGGGTCAGATACGCAGTATTTT; CDR3aa: CASSPARGRGSDTQYF
abundance: -; d_gene: -; v_gene: TRBV10-1; j_gene: TRBJ1-1; CDR3nt: TGCGCCAGCAGTGAAAAATCTGAAGCTTTCTTT; CDR3aa: CASSEKSEAFF
abundance: -; d_gene: TRBD1; v_gene: TRBV7-9; j_gene: TRBJ2-7; CDR3nt: TGTGCCAGCAGCATAGACAGGGGAATCTCCTACGAGCAGTACTTC; CDR3aa: CASSIDRGISYEQYF
abundance: -; d_gene: TRBD2; v_gene: TRBV10-1; j_gene: TRBJ2-1; CDR3nt: TGCGCCAGCAGCGGGACTAGCGGTCACCTACGAGATGAGCAGTTCTTC; CDR3aa: CASSGTSGHLRDEQFF
abundance: many; d_gene: -; v_gene: TRBV27; j_gene: TRBJ1-1; CDR3nt: TGTGCCAGCAGCCGGGACATGAGGGACACTGAAGCTTTCTTT; CDR3aa: CASSRDMRDTEAFF
abundance: -; d_gene: -; v_gene: TRBV5-5; j_gene: TRBJ2-1; CDR3nt: TGTGCCAGCAGCTTGGAACCGTTGAACTACAATGAGCAGTTCTTC; CDR3aa: CASSLEPLNYNEQFF
abundance: once; d_gene: -; v_gene: TRBV29-1; j_gene: TRBJ2-3; CDR3nt: TGCAGCGTTGGGGTCTCAAGGCCCACAGATACGCAGTATTTT; CDR3aa: CSVGVSRPTDTQYF
abundance: -; d_gene: -; v_gene: TRBV2; j_gene: TRBJ1-4; CDR3nt: TGTGCCAGCAGTGAAGAGGGGGGGCTTAATGAAAAACTGTTTTTT; CDR3aa: CASSEEGGLNEKLFF
abundance: -; d_gene: -; v_gene: TRBV6-6; j_gene: TRBJ2-2; CDR3nt: TGTGCCAGTAAGCAGGACGGGAACACCGGGGAGCTGTTTTTT; CDR3aa: CASKQDGNTGELFF
abundance: -; d_gene: TRBD1; v_gene: TRBV6-5; j_gene: TRBJ2-5; CDR3nt: TGTGCCAGCAGTTACCGGACAGGGTCGGAAGAGACCCAGTACTTC; CDR3aa: CASSYRTGSEETQYF
abundance: -; d_gene: TRBD2; v_gene: TRBV9; j_gene: TRBJ2-1; CDR3nt: TGTGCCAGCAGGGACCCGGGACTATCGAGCAATGAGCAGTTCTTC; CDR3aa: CASRDPGLSSNEQFF
abundance: once; d_gene: -; v_gene: TRBV7-9; j_gene: TRBJ2-7; CDR3nt: TGTGCCAGCAGCTTAATCCCACCCCCGGGGGCCGTCTACGAGCAGTACTTC; CDR3aa: CASSLIPPPGAVYEQYF
abundance: once; d_gene: TRBD1; v_gene: TRBV7-8; j_gene: TRBJ1-2; CDR3nt: TGTGCCAGCAGCTTAGGGACAGGTGTTTATGGCTACACCTTC; CDR3aa: CASSLGTGVYGYTF
abundance: -; d_gene: TRBD1; v_gene: TRBV19; j_gene: TRBJ2-5; CDR3nt: TGTGCCAGTAGTCGGGGACAGGGGATACCAGAGACCCAGTACTTC; CDR3aa: CASSRGQGIPETQYF
abundance: -; d_gene: -; v_gene: TRBV5-4; j_gene: TRBJ2-7; CDR3nt: TGTGCCAGCAGCCAAGCATTCCTGGGCGCAGGGGAGAAGTACGAGCAGTACTTC; CDR3aa: CASSQAFLGAGEKYEQYF
abundance: -; d_gene: -; v_gene: TRBV2; j_gene: TRBJ1-4; CDR3nt: TGTGCCAGCTCTCCCGAACAGGGTCCGGGGGAAAAACTGTTTTTT; CDR3aa: CASSPEQGPGEKLFF
abundance: few; d_gene: -; v_gene: TRBV6-4; j_gene: TRBJ1-5; CDR3nt: TGTGCCAGCAGTGACTTCGACCTAGACAATCAGCCCCAGCATTTT; CDR3aa: CASSDFDLDNQPQHF
abundance: -; d_gene: TRBD1; v_gene: TRBV2; j_gene: TRBJ1-2; CDR3nt: TGTGCCAGCAGCCAGGAACAGGGGTACGGCTACACCTTC; CDR3aa: CASSQEQGYGYTF
abundance: -; d_gene: -; v_gene: TRBV5-1; j_gene: TRBJ1-1; CDR3nt: TGCGCCAGCAGCTTGGCGGGACCCCAGAACACTGAAGCTTTCTTT; CDR3aa: CASSLAGPQNTEAFF
abundance: -; d_gene: TRBD1; v_gene: TRBV28; j_gene: TRBJ1-5; CDR3nt: TGTGCCAGCAGATGGGCGGACAGGCTGGAACAGCCCCAGCATTTT; CDR3aa: CASRWADRLEQPQHF
abundance: -; d_gene: -; v_gene: TRBV7-3; j_gene: TRBJ2-5; CDR3nt: TGTGCCAGCAGCTCAGGGGGGAGGCAAGAGACCCAGTACTTC; CDR3aa: CASSSGGRQETQYF
abundance: -; d_gene: -; v_gene: TRBV6-5; j_gene: TRBJ2-7; CDR3nt: TGTGCCAGCACTACAAGGGGGGACGGGGACGAGCAGTACTTC; CDR3aa: CASTTRGDGDEQYF
abundance: once; d_gene: TRBD2; v_gene: TRBV4-2; j_gene: TRBJ2-7; CDR3nt: TGTGCCAGCAGCTTGGCCGGCGGGGGTAGGGACGAGCAGTACTTC; CDR3aa: CASSLAGGGRDEQYF
abundance: -; d_gene: -; v_gene: TRBV4-3; j_gene: TRBJ2-1; CDR3nt: TGCGCCAGCAGCCAAGATCCTGGGGACAAACCGAACAATGAGCAGTTCTTC; CDR3aa: CASSQDPGDKPNNEQFF
abundance: -; d_gene: -; v_gene: TRBV7-9; j_gene: TRBJ1-1; CDR3nt: TGTGCCAGCCCCGGGGGGGGGAACACTGAAGCTTTCTTT; CDR3aa: CASPGGGNTEAFF
abundance: -; d_gene: TRBD1; v_gene: TRBV4-2; j_gene: TRBJ2-2; CDR3nt: TGTGCCAGCAGCCACAACACAGGGGGGAACACCGGGGAGCTGTTTTTT; CDR3aa: CASSHNTGGNTGELFF
abundance: once; d_gene: -; v_gene: TRBV9; j_gene: TRBJ1-1; CDR3nt: TGTGCCAGCAGCGGACGGGATATGAACACTGAAGCTTTCTTT; CDR3aa: CASSGRDMNTEAFF
abundance: -; d_gene: -; v_gene: TRBV6-1; j_gene: TRBJ1-1; CDR3nt: TGTGCCAGCATTCCCGAACTCGCTAGTGAAGCTTTCTTT; CDR3aa: CASIPELASEAFF
abundance: -; d_gene: -; v_gene: TRBV28; j_gene: TRBJ2-6; CDR3nt: TGTGCCAGCAGTTTAACAGGGAGGGTCGCTGGGGCCAACGTCCTGACTTTC; CDR3aa: CASSLTGRVAGANVLTF
abundance: -; d_gene: -; v_gene: TRBV2; j_gene: TRBJ1-5; CDR3nt: TGTGCCAGCAGTGAAGGGGAGGGACATTTGATCAATCAGCCCCAGCATTTT; CDR3aa: CASSEGEGHLINQPQHF
abundance: -; d_gene: -; v_gene: TRBV19; j_gene: TRBJ2-1; CDR3nt: TGTGCCAGTAGTATAGGGAGGCCGGGATACAATGAGCAGTTCTTC; CDR3aa: CASSIGRPGYNEQFF
abundance: -; d_gene: -; v_gene: TRBV27; j_gene: TRBJ1-6; CDR3nt: TGTGCCAGCAGTTCACCGCTCCCGTTCTCACCCCTCCACTTT; CDR3aa: CASSSPLPFSPLHF
abundance: -; d_gene: -; v_gene: TRBV7-2; j_gene: TRBJ1-1; CDR3nt: TGTGCCAGCAGCTTGTTTCATACGAGTACTGAAGCTTTCTTT; CDR3aa: CASSLFHTSTEAFF
abundance: -; d_gene: TRBD1; v_gene: TRBV11-2; j_gene: TRBJ1-1; CDR3nt: TGTGCCAGCAGCTTATTAGGGACAGCAAACACTGAAGCTTTCTTT; CDR3aa: CASSLLGTANTEAFF
abundance: -; d_gene: TRBD1; v_gene: TRBV7-8; j_gene: TRBJ1-2; CDR3nt: TGTGCCAGCAGCTTAGGGACAGGGCAGGATGGCTACACCTTC; CDR3aa: CASSLGTGQDGYTF
abundance: once; d_gene: TRBD2; v_gene: TRBV7-2; j_gene: TRBJ2-5; CDR3nt: TGTGCCAGCAGCTTAACTAGCGGGGGGGTGGAGACCCAGTACTTC; CDR3aa: CASSLTSGGVETQYF
abundance: -; d_gene: TRBD2; v_gene: TRBV4-1; j_gene: TRBJ2-1; CDR3nt: TGCGCCAGCAGCCAACTCGGGACTATCTACAATGAGCAGTTCTTC; CDR3aa: CASSQLGTIYNEQFF